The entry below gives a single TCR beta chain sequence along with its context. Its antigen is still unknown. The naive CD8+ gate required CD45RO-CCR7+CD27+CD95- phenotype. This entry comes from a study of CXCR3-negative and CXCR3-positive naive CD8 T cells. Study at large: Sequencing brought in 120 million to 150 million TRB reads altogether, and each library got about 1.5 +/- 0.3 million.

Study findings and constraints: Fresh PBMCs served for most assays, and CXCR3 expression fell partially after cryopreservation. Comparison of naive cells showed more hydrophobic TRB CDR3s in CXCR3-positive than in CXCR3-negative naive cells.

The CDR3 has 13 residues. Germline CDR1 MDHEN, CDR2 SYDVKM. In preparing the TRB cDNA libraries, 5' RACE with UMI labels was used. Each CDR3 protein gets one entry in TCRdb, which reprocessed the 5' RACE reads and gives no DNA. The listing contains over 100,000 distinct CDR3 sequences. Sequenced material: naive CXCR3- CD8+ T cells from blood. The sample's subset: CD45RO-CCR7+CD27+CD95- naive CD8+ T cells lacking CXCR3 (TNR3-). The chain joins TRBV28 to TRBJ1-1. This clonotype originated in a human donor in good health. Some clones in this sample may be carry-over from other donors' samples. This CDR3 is CASRSIGNTEAFF.